The T cell receptor beta chain described here comes from a study of OX40 agonist ivuxolimab in advanced cancers. For the study in its entirety: Ivuxolimab was a fully human IgG2 agonistic monoclonal antibody targeting the costimulatory receptor OX40 (CD134). In the dose-escalation cohort, approximately 82% of patients were male, and the mean age was approximately 60 years, with a range of roughly 20 to 85. Partial responses occurred in three dose-escalation patients: two with cutaneous melanoma and one with hepatocellular carcinoma. Patients were allowed to have had prior anti-PD-1, anti-PD-L1 or anti-CTLA-4 therapy, and approximately 41% of the dose-escalation patients had previously received checkpoint inhibitors. Of the approximately 54 dose-escalation patients, hepatocellular carcinoma was present in approximately 20, melanoma in roughly 15, renal cell carcinoma in 9 and head and neck cancer in 9. Peripheral TCRbeta sequencing was intended to test whether TCR sequence diversity was altered and clonal T-cell expansion was caused by ivuxolimab. Intravenous ivuxolimab was administered to patients every 2 weeks at six dose levels: 0.01, 0.1, 0.3, 1.5, 3 and 10 mg/kg. The paper reports the monotherapy dose-escalation portion (N of about 54 patients) of the phase I ivuxolimab trial. What the authors observed across the whole study: At doses of 0.1 to 3.0 mg/kg, clonal expansion of both CD4+ and CD8+ blood T cells was observed from baseline to week 6. In the 0.1-3.0 mg/kg groups, partial responders had among the lowest normalized peripheral clonal expansion, particularly in CD8+ T cells. Low levels of normalized T-cell clonal expansion were also seen in some patients who did not respond. Antigen specificity was not determined for the clonally expanded peripheral T cells. After ivuxolimab, CD8+ T cells had more expanded clones than CD4+ T cells on average.

V gives up 4 bases and J gives up 1 base, and the segment between their germline ends measures 8 bases. According to the germline V gene, CDR1 reads SGDLS and CDR2 reads YYNGEE. CDR3 length: 13 amino acids, cysteine to phenylalanine. Only the CDR3 DNA stays, 39 bases, in frame from base 1. The trial excluded patients who had a history of autoimmune disease or who were on systemic immunosuppression. Peripheral blood for TCR sequencing was collected from all dose cohorts at baseline, on cycle 4 day 1, and on cycle 7 day 1. Samples came from an open-label, multicenter, first-in-human phase I dose-escalation trial of ivuxolimab. Adults with locally advanced or metastatic head and neck squamous cell, hepatocellular, melanoma or renal cell carcinoma were enrolled in the trial. Before TCR sequencing, CD4+ T cells and CD8+ T cells from peripheral blood were sorted into separate populations. Concerning this clone: What antigen it recognizes has not been identified. No base quality information exists; no much larger clone differs at one position.

For sequencing of the TCRbeta CDR3 region, genomic DNA was extracted from the sorted cells. TCRbeta CDR3 regions were sequenced using the immunoSEQ Assay. TCRdb's version of the immuneACCESS table is confined to in-frame rearrangements and falls short of the full clone set. An unresolved V gene accounts for under half of the shortfall where checked; the remainder is of unknown origin. This sample holds approximately 50,000 clones; 85% to 95% were observed only once. The ten top clones hold about 11% of the sample. This chain joins TRBV9 to TRBJ1-1; possibly the D gene is TRBD1, per 5 matching bases. The TCR sequence derives from an adult with an advanced solid tumor such as melanoma, head and neck, liver or kidney cancer. Sequenced material: CD4+ or CD8+ T cells sorted from blood, taken in a trial of the OX40 agonist ivuxolimab. The nucleotide sequence is given as TGTGCCAGCAGCCCACAGGAGAACACTGAAGCTTTCTTT. Its translation reads: CASSPQENTEAFF.